Shown below are 20 T cell receptor beta chains from a single sample sequenced in a study of PD-L1 blockade in urothelial cancer. The assay was immunoSEQ multiplex PCR, and TCRdb's table has in-frame clones only and misses some. Among around 33,000 clones, about 80% were seen once, and the ten largest hold around 3.4%. The sample in question was PBMCs, obtained around atezolizumab (anti-PD-L1) treatment. The receptors shown here come from a man in his 70s with urothelial cancer.

The table lists this clone with a count of one. This rearrangement joins TRBV15 to TRBJ1-5, with 10 bases fitting TRBD1. There are 15 residues in the CDR3. CDR1 is LNHNV and CDR2 is YYDKDF in the germline V gene (reference sequence). The ends lost 3 bases at V and 1 base at J; junction bases unmatched: 0. CDR3 region: CATSRDRGSNQPQHF. Here the CDR3 DNA reads TGTGCCACCAGCAGGGACAGGGGGAGCAATCAGCCCCAGCATTTT.

The CDR3 loop reads CASTVLGASTEAFF. CDR3 sequence (DNA): TGTGCCAGCACTGTTTTGGGGGCCAGCACTGAAGCTTTCTTT. The V gene is TRBV6-1, the J gene TRBJ1-1, with D perhaps matching TRBD1 (6 bases). Germline V CDR1 and CDR2: MNHNS, SASEGT. Trimming took off 7 bases at V and 4 bases at J, with 16 bases between the two ends. The CDR3 is 14 amino acids.

V gene TRBV7-8 combines with J gene TRBJ2-5; 8 bases match TRBD1. Germline V gives CDR1 SGHVS, CDR2 FQNEAQ. The CDR3 spans 15 residues. The ends lost 1 base at V and 4 bases at J; junction bases unmatched: 5. DNA for the CDR3: TGTGCCAGCAGCTTAGTTGGCAGGGGGCCAGAGACCCAGTACTTC. Its protein is CASSLVGRGPETQYF.

The V and J genes are TRBV2 and TRBJ1-4; 9 nucleotides match TRBD1. Looked up from germline, CDR1 is SNHLY and CDR2 is FYNNEI. Trimming at V came to 2 bases and at J to 10 bases, leaving 11 bases not matched to a gene. The CDR3 has 16 amino acids. The CDR3 sequence is CASSETGTGLRGKLFF. The CDR3 bases are TGTGCCAGCAGTGAAACCGGGACAGGGCTTAGAGGAAAACTGTTTTTT.

The chain carries TRBV5-1 and TRBJ1-1; D not certain. The V gene lost 0 bases and the J gene lost 5 bases, with 14 bases spanning the gap. Germline CDR1 reads SGHRS; CDR2 reads YFSETQ. This CDR3 contains 15 residues. CDR3 in amino acids: CASSLAPLVKTEAFF. Here the CDR3 DNA reads TGCGCCAGCAGCTTGGCCCCTCTAGTAAAGACTGAAGCTTTCTTT. The complete variable domain, with remaining parts taken from reference TRBV5-1 and TRBJ1-1, reads KAGVTQTPRYLIKTRGQQVTLSCSPISGHRSVSWYQQTPGQGLQFLFEYFSETQRNKGNFPGRFSGRQFSNSRSEMNVSTLELGDSALYLCASSLAPLVKTEAFFGQGTRLTVV.

In this sample, this clone turned up once. The V gene is TRBV27, the J gene TRBJ1-2; perhaps TRBD1 as D (5 bases). Germline V gene lookup returns CDR1 MNHEY and CDR2 SMNVEV (reference sequence). With 2 bases removed from V and 3 bases from J, the gap between germline ends came to 7 bases. CDR3 length: 13 amino acids. CDR3 DNA: TGTGCCAGCAGTTTAGGGGGGTACTATGGCTACACCTTC. It codes for CASSLGGYYGYTF.

This rearrangement joins TRBV19 to TRBJ1-5; 7 nucleotides align to TRBD1. V trimming: 3 bases; J trimming: 4 bases; junction bases outside the gene matches: 6. This CDR3 spans 15 amino acids. Germline values: CDR1 LNHDA, CDR2 SQIVND (reference sequence). As DNA, the CDR3 is TGTGCCAGTAGTATTGGGACAGAATGGAATCAGCCCCAGCATTTT. Amino acid sequence: CASSIGTEWNQPQHF.

CDR3 DNA sequence: TGTGCCAGCAGTCTTAAGAACACCGGGGAGCTGTTTTTT. Its protein product is CASSLKNTGELFF. The rearrangement uses TRBV9 and TRBJ2-2; D unclear. Germline CDR1 is SGDLS and CDR2 is YYNGEE. V dropped 5 bases and J dropped 1 base, with 6 bases sitting between them. This CDR3 is built from 13 residues.

The rearrangement uses TRBV7-2 and TRBJ2-7, with D perhaps TRBD2 (5 bases). Trimming stripped 7 bases from V and 6 bases from J, with 16 bases between. This CDR3 is 13 amino acids long. Germline values: CDR1 SGHTA, CDR2 FQGNSA. This chain's CDR3 is CASTPAHGVEQYF. The CDR3 region has the DNA TGTGCCAGCACCCCGGCTCACGGGGTCGAGCAGTACTTC.

The V gene is TRBV9, the J gene TRBJ2-3, with 11 positions matching TRBD2. Germline CDR1 is SGDLS and CDR2 is YYNGEE. The CDR3 has 17 amino acids. Unmatched junction bases numbered 5, after V lost 0 bases and J lost 2 bases. The CDR3 loop reads CASSVGRTSGSTDTQYF. The DNA of the CDR3 is TGTGCCAGCAGCGTAGGGAGGACTAGCGGGTCCACAGATACGCAGTATTTT.

This chain links TRBV28 with TRBJ2-1; the match to TRBD1 covers 7 bases. Germline assignment: CDR1 MDHEN and CDR2 SYDVKM. Unmatched junction bases numbered 4, after V lost 4 bases and J lost 10 bases. CDR3 length: 12 amino acids. DNA of the CDR3: TGTGCCAGCAGTTCTCCGACAGGGGAGCAGTTCTTC. It yields the protein CASSSPTGEQFF.

The chain combines TRBV27 with TRBJ1-1, with 8 bases lining up with TRBD1. Germline V gene lookup returns CDR1 MNHEY and CDR2 SMNVEV (reference sequence). The CDR3 totals 14 residues. With V trimmed by 5 bases and J by 4 bases, 6 bases remained unmatched. In DNA, the CDR3 is TGTGCCAGCAGTCCGCAGGGGGCGGTCACTGAAGCTTTCTTT. Its translation: CASSPQGAVTEAFF.

CDR3 sequence reads: CASPGRELTGYTF. CDR3 coding DNA: TGCGCCAGCCCAGGGCGAGAATTAACGGGCTACACCTTC. The chain has TRBV23-1 and TRBJ1-2; tentatively, D is TRBD1 (5 bases). TRBV23-1 carries the ORF label, with uncertain function. Trimming took off 8 bases at V and 8 bases at J, with 18 bases between the two ends. This CDR3 region has 13 residues.

The J gene is TRBJ2-5, the V gene TRBV7-8; TRBD2 aligns across 9 bases. Looked up from germline, CDR1 is SGHVS and CDR2 is FQNEAQ. V trimming: 4 bases; J trimming: 0 bases; junction bases outside the gene matches: 6. The CDR3 runs 16 residues. The CDR3 loop is CASSYDSGSYQETQYF. The CDR3 DNA sequence: TGTGCCAGCAGCTATGATAGCGGGAGTTACCAAGAGACCCAGTACTTC.

This clone appeared a few times. This rearrangement joins TRBV19 to TRBJ1-1, with TRBD1 as a possible D gene (5 bases). There are 16 residues in the CDR3. Germline assignment: CDR1 LNHDA and CDR2 SQIVND (reference sequence). Trimming stripped 3 bases from V and 0 bases from J, with 14 bases between. CDR3 residues: CASSMTLGRMNTEAFF. The CDR3 nucleotides are TGTGCCAGTAGTATGACTCTGGGGCGGATGAACACTGAAGCTTTCTTT. The entire variable domain, with the rest obtained from reference TRBV19 and TRBJ1-1, is as follows: DGGITQSPKYLFRKEGQNVTLSCEQNLNHDAMYWYRQDPGQGLRLIYYSQIVNDFQKGDIAEGYSVSREKKESFPLTVTSAQKNPTAFYLCASSMTLGRMNTEAFFGQGTRLTVV.

V gene TRBV11-2 combines with J gene TRBJ2-7; no definite D call. From germline, CDR1 is SGHAT and CDR2 FQNNGV. This CDR3 has 16 residues. Trimming pared 0 bases from V and 4 bases from J, leaving 16 bases between. The CDR3 region has the DNA TGTGCCAGCAGCTTAGATAGTAGCAGCCGGGTGTACGAGCAGTACTTC. Translated, it gives CASSLDSSSRVYEQYF.

This chain uses TRBV29-1 with TRBJ2-2; TRBD2 matches at 7 bases. The trim removed 3 bases at V and 4 bases at J, leaving 5 bases unmatched. The CDR3 runs 14 residues. Looked up from germline, CDR1 is SQVTM and CDR2 is ANQGSEA. CDR3 region: CSVDGGEGTGELFF. The CDR3 bases are TGCAGCGTTGACGGAGGGGAGGGCACCGGGGAGCTGTTTTTT.

The chain is built from TRBV6-5 and TRBJ1-1, with TRBD1 matching over 9 bases. The CDR3 covers 14 residues. The J segment lost 4 bases and the V segment lost 5 bases, leaving 5 bases of the junction unmatched. CDR1 MNHEY and CDR2 SVGAGI come from the germline V gene. CDR3 in DNA: TGTGCCAGCAGTACAGCGACAGGGGGCACTGAAGCTTTCTTT. Amino acid sequence: CASSTATGGTEAFF.

The rearrangement joins TRBV5-1 to TRBJ1-5; the D gene is possibly TRBD1 (5 bases). V dropped 3 bases and J dropped 6 bases, with 10 bases sitting between them. The CDR3 spans 13 residues. Germline CDR1 SGHRS, CDR2 YFSETQ. The CDR3 reads CASSSGGGQPQHF. CDR3 DNA sequence: TGCGCCAGCAGCTCTGGGGGGGGTCAGCCCCAGCATTTT.

The rearrangement uses TRBV9 and TRBJ2-1; 7 nucleotides match TRBD2. Germline CDR1 SGDLS, CDR2 YYNGEE. This CDR3 is built from 15 residues. The J segment lost 7 bases and the V segment lost 4 bases, leaving 11 bases of the junction unmatched. CDR3 sequence (DNA): TGTGCCAGCAGCCCCGGCGAGGGAGGGCCGAATGAGCAGTTCTTC. Its protein is CASSPGEGGPNEQFF. The entire variable domain, with the rest obtained from reference TRBV9 and TRBJ2-1, is as follows: DSGVTQTPKHLITATGQRVTLRCSPRSGDLSVYWYQQSLDQGLQFLIQYYNGEERAKGNILERFSAQQFPDLHSELNLSSLELGDSALYFCASSPGEGGPNEQFFGPGTRLTVL.